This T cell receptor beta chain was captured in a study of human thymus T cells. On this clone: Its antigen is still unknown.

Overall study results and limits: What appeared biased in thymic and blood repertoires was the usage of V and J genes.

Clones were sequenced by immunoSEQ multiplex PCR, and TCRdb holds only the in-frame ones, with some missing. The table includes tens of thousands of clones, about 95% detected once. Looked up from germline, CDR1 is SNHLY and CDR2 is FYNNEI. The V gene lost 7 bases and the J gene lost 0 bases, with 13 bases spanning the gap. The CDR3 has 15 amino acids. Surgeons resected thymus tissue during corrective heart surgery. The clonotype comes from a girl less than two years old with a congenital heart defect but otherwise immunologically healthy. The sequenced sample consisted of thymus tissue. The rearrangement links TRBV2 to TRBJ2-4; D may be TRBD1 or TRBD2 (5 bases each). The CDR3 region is CASTTGRLAKNIQYF. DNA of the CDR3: TGTGCCAGCACCACGGGGCGGCTAGCCAAAAACATTCAGTACTTC.